The TCR beta chain described here comes from a study of OX40 agonist ivuxolimab in advanced cancers. Whole-study context: A partial response was reached by three patients: one with hepatocellular carcinoma and two with cutaneous melanoma.

This clone was counted only a few times. Sequencing was performed with immunoSEQ multiplex PCR; in TCRdb, only in-frame clones are kept and a portion is missing. The sample shows over 95,000 clones, 80% to 90% of them seen only once. The source is an adult with an advanced solid tumor such as melanoma, head and neck, liver or kidney cancer. The material was CD4+ or CD8+ T cells sorted from blood, obtained in a trial of the OX40 agonist ivuxolimab.

The CDR3 nucleotides read TGTGCCAGCAGCTTACAGGGGGCGGGGGCGGCCACCGGGGAGCTGTTTTTT. Translation gives CASSLQGAGAATGELFF. This chain joins TRBV7-8 and TRBJ2-2; the D gene is possibly TRBD1 (8 bases). Germline-derived CDR1 and CDR2 are SGHVS and FQNEAQ. The CDR3 spans 17 residues. The V end was cut by 2 bases, the J end by 4 bases, with 17 bases between.